This T cell receptor (beta chain) came from a study of cytomegalovirus exposure and HLA in healthy donors. The PCR had 60 Vbeta and 13 Jbeta primers. Repertoires were generated with immunoSEQ multiplex PCR, while TCRdb's copy carries only in-frame clones and drops some. The data show about 170,000 clones, roughly 83% seen once. For this clone: What it binds is unknown.

Study-wide findings and caveats: Using the classifier, cytomegalovirus status was reportedly diagnosed with high specificity and sensitivity. The productive fraction for most TCR beta V segments was about 90% or about 30% in an earlier analysis. Upon later analysis, HLA-associated TCR beta chains proved more clonally expanded than other, equally common chains.

These donors, healthy bone marrow donors, were studied. CDR1 and CDR2 (germline): MDHEN, SYDVKM. The ends were cut back, 6 bases at V and 6 bases at J, with 15 bases in the middle. The CDR3 length is 15 residues. The TCR originated in a woman aged 45-65 years in good health and CMV-seronegative. The gene calls are TRBV28 and TRBJ1-6, with D unclear. What was sequenced was PBMCs. CDR3 in DNA: TGTGCCAGCAGCCCATCGGGCACTAGTAATTCACCCCTCCACTTT. Translated: CASSPSGTSNSPLHF.